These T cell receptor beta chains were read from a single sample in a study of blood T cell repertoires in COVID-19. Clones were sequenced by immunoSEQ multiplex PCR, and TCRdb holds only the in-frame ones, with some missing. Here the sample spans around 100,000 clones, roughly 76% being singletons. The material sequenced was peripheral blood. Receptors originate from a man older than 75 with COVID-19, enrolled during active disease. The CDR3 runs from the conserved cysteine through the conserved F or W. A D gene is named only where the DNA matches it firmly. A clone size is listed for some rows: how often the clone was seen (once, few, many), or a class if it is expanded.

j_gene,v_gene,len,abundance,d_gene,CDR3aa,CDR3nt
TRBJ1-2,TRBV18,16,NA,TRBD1,CASSPRIQGADGGYTF,TGTGCCAGCTCACCACGGATTCAGGGGGCGGATGGCGGCTACACCTTC
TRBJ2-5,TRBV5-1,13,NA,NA,CASSGQGQETQYF,TGCGCCAGCAGTGGGCAGGGCCAAGAGACCCAGTACTTC
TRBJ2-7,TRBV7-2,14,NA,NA,CASSLARQSYEQYF,TGTGCCAGCAGCTTAGCGCGCCAATCCTACGAGCAGTACTTC
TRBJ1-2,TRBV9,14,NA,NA,CASSVVGEAYGYTF,TGTGCCAGCAGCGTAGTCGGGGAGGCCTATGGCTACACCTTC
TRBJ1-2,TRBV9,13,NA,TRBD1,CASTPPDRDRYTF,TGTGCCAGCACCCCTCCGGACAGGGATCGCTACACCTTC
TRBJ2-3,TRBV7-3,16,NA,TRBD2,CASSSRRSGVTDTQYF,TGTGCCAGCAGCTCTCGTAGAAGCGGGGTCACAGATACGCAGTATTTT
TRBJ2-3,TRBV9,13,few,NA,CASSGTSTDTQYF,TGTGCCAGCAGCGGTACTAGCACAGATACGCAGTATTTT
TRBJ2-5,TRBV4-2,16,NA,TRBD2,CASSHTSGGAGETQYF,TGTGCCAGCAGCCATACTAGCGGGGGGGCGGGCGAGACCCAGTACTTC
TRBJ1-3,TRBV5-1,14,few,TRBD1,CASSQDRAKGTIYF,TGCGCCAGCAGCCAAGACAGGGCAAAAGGCACCATATATTTT
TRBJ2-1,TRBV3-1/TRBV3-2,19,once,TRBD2,CASSQDPGGLAGVYNEQFF,TGTGCCAGCAGCCAAGACCCCGGGGGACTAGCGGGAGTTTACAATGAGCAGTTCTTC
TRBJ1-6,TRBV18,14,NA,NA,CASSLDRLSSPLHF,TGTGCCAGCTCACTAGACAGGCTTAGCTCACCCCTCCACTTT
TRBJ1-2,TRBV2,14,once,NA,CASSARQANYGYTF,TGTGCCAGCAGTGCCAGACAGGCGAACTATGGCTACACCTTC
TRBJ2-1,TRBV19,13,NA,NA,CASTRGAENEQFF,TGTGCCAGTACACGGGGGGCGGAAAATGAGCAGTTCTTC
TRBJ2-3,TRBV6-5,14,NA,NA,CASRSGPSTDTQYF,TGTGCCAGCAGAAGCGGGCCGAGCACAGATACGCAGTATTTT
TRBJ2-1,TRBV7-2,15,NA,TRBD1,CASSRGQGPPNEQFF,TGTGCCAGCAGCCGGGGACAGGGGCCCCCAAATGAGCAGTTCTTC
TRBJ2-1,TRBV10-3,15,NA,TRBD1,CAIQDSGGSYNEQFF,TGTGCCATCCAGGATTCAGGGGGCTCCTACAATGAGCAGTTCTTC
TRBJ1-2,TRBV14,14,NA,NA,CASSQEEGGHGYTF,TGTGCCAGCAGCCAAGAAGAAGGAGGGCACGGCTACACCTTC
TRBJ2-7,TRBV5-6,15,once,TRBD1,CASSHGDSRFYEQYF,TGTGCCAGCAGCCACGGGGACAGCCGATTCTACGAGCAGTACTTC
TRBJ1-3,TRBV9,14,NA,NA,CASSTGYSGNTIYF,TGTGCCAGCAGTACAGGATACTCTGGAAACACCATATATTTT
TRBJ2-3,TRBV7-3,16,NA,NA,CASSPRVAVRTDTQYF,TGTGCCAGCAGCCCAAGGGTAGCGGTGCGCACAGATACGCAGTATTTT
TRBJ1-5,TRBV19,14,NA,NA,CASSITAVNQPQHF,TGTGCCAGTAGTATAACTGCGGTAAATCAGCCCCAGCATTTT
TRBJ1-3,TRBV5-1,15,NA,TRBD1,CASSPKTGSGNTIYF,TGCGCCAGCAGCCCAAAGACAGGGTCTGGAAACACCATATATTTT
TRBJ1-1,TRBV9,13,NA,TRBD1,CASSEGADTEAFF,TGTGCCAGCAGCGAGGGGGCTGACACTGAAGCTTTCTTT
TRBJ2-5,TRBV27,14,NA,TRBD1,CASSFARGLGTQYF,TGTGCCAGCAGTTTCGCCAGGGGGCTGGGGACCCAGTACTTC
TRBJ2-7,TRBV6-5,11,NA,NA,CASTQGYEQYF,TGTGCCAGCACCCAGGGCTACGAGCAGTACTTC
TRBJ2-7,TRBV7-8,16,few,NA,CASSFGRGLFGDEQYF,TGTGCCAGCAGCTTCGGGCGCGGCCTTTTCGGGGACGAGCAGTACTTC
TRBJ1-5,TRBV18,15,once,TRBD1,CASSEGQANNQPQHF,TGTGCCAGCTCAGAGGGACAGGCGAACAATCAGCCCCAGCATTTT
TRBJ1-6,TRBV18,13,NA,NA,CASSPVGNSPLHF,TGTGCCAGCTCACCGGTCGGTAATTCACCCCTCCACTTT
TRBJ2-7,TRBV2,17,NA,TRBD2,CASSEGLAGGPPYEQYF,TGTGCCAGCAGTGAGGGACTAGCGGGGGGTCCTCCCTACGAGCAGTACTTC
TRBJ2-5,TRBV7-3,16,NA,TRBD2,CASSSTPRGSFGAQYF,TGTGCCAGCAGCTCTACCCCGCGGGGGAGCTTCGGGGCCCAGTACTTC
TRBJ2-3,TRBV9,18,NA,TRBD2,CASSVAPGTSGGADTQYF,TGTGCCAGCAGCGTAGCTCCCGGGACTAGCGGGGGGGCAGATACGCAGTATTTT
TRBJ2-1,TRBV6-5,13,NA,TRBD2,CATRLAGSNEQFF,TGTGCCACCCGACTAGCGGGAAGCAATGAGCAGTTCTTC
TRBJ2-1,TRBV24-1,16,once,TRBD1,CATSDQGQGAYNEQFF,TGTGCCACCAGTGACCAGGGACAGGGTGCCTACAATGAGCAGTTCTTC
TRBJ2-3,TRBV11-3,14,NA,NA,CASSLGGGTDTQYF,TGTGCCAGCAGCTTAGGCGGGGGCACAGATACGCAGTATTTT
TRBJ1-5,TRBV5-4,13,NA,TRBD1,CAGTGGENQPQHF,TGTGCCGGAACAGGGGGCGAAAATCAGCCCCAGCATTTT
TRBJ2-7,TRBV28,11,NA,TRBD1,CASSLFGDREF,TGTGCCAGCAGTTTATTTGGGGACAGGGAGTTC
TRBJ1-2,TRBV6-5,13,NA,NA,CASSSGSNYGYTF,TGTGCCAGCAGTAGTGGCAGTAACTATGGCTACACCTTC
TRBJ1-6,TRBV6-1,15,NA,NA,CASSEFQATNSPLHF,TGTGCCAGCAGTGAATTTCAGGCCACTAATTCACCCCTCCACTTT
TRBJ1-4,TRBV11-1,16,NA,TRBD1,CASSLGQGATNEKLFF,TGTGCCAGCAGCCTCGGACAGGGGGCGACTAATGAAAAACTGTTTTTT
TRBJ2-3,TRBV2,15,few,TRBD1,CASSLGTGGTDTQYF,TGTGCCAGCTCCCTAGGGACAGGGGGCACAGATACGCAGTATTTT
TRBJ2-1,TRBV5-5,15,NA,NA,CASSYGGQFYNEQFF,TGTGCCAGCAGTTACGGGGGACAGTTTTACAATGAGCAGTTCTTC
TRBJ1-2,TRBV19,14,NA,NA,CASTAQGLLWGYTF,TGTGCCAGTACCGCCCAGGGACTACTATGGGGCTACACCTTC
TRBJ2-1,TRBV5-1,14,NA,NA,CASSLGDSYNEQFF,TGCGCCAGCAGCTTGGGGGACTCTTACAATGAGCAGTTCTTC
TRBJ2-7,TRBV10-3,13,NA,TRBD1,CATGQGFFYEQYF,TGTGCCACGGGACAGGGCTTCTTCTACGAGCAGTACTTC
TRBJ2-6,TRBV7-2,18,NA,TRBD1,CASSLVGTALSGANVLTF,TGTGCCAGCAGCTTAGTGGGGACAGCCCTCTCTGGGGCCAACGTCCTGACTTTC
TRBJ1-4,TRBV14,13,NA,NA,CASSLVGGEKLFF,TGTGCCAGCAGCCTCGTCGGCGGGGAAAAACTGTTTTTT
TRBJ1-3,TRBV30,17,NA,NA,CAWSVRLPPSHRNTIYF,TGTGCCTGGAGTGTAAGACTCCCTCCCAGCCACCGAAACACCATATATTTT
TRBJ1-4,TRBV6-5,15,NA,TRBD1,CATHGGNRGLEKLFF,TGTGCCACCCATGGGGGGAACAGGGGGTTAGAAAAACTGTTTTTT
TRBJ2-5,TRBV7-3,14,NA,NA,CASSPGGGGETQYF,TGTGCCAGCAGCCCCGGGGGCGGGGGCGAGACCCAGTACTTC
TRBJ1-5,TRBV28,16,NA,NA,CASSLIYSYSNQPQHF,TGTGCCAGCAGCCTCATCTACAGTTATAGCAATCAGCCCCAGCATTTT
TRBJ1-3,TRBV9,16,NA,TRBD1,CASSVVRGPTGNTIYF,TGTGCCAGCAGCGTAGTAAGGGGGCCGACTGGAAACACCATATATTTT
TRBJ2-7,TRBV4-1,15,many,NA,CASSQDEDIMREQYF,TGCGCCAGCAGCCAAGATGAGGACATTATGAGGGAGCAGTACTTC
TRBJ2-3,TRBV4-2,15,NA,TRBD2,CASSPAGGPEDTQYF,TGTGCCAGCAGCCCAGCGGGAGGGCCCGAAGATACGCAGTATTTT
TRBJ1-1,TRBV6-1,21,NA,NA,CASSEMRAGENPRLRNTEAFF,TGTGCCAGCAGTGAAATGCGGGCAGGGGAAAATCCTAGATTGAGGAACACTGAAGCTTTCTTT
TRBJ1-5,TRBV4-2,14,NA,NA,CASSQGASPQPQHF,TGTGCCAGCAGCCAAGGGGCCTCGCCTCAGCCCCAGCATTTT
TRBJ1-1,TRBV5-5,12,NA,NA,CASSLVGFTAFF,TGTGCCAGCAGCTTGGTCGGGTTTACAGCTTTCTTT
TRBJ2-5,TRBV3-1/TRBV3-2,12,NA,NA,CASSLRTHNQYF,TGTGCCAGCAGCCTTCGGACACACAATCAGTACTTC